This T cell receptor beta chain originates from a study of cytomegalovirus exposure and HLA in healthy donors. Findings and caveats of the study: Cytomegalovirus status, reportedly, was diagnosed with high specificity and sensitivity by the classifier. TCR sequences were mostly rare, though some public TCRs occurred in many donors.

In regard to this clone: The antigen is undetermined.

TCRdb's copy holds only in-frame clones and misses some; the assay was immunoSEQ multiplex PCR. The table lists fewer than 150,000 clones, approximately 86% of them singletons. Separate from the 666-subject first cohort, the roughly 110-subject validation cohort was the one that the donors belonged to. This receptor was identified in a woman younger than 30 in good health and CMV-seropositive. Sequenced material: PBMCs.

CDR3 residues: CSVVRQGSIYDYGYTF. In nucleotides, the CDR3 is TGCAGCGTTGTTAGACAGGGTTCGATTTACGACTATGGCTACACCTTC. The chain combines TRBV29-1 with TRBJ1-2, with TRBD1 identical over 7 bases. The length of the CDR3 is 16 residues. In germline, CDR1 is SQVTM, CDR2 ANQGSEA. The V gene end was trimmed by 4 bases and the J gene end by 3 bases; junction bases not matched to a gene: 14. The full variable domain, rest sourced from reference TRBV29-1 and TRBJ1-2, is SAVISQKPSRDICQRGTSLTIQCQVDSQVTMMFWYRQQPGQSLTLIATANQGSEATYESGFVIDKFPISRPNLTFSTLTVSNMSPEDSSIYLCSVVRQGSIYDYGYTFGSGTRLTVV.